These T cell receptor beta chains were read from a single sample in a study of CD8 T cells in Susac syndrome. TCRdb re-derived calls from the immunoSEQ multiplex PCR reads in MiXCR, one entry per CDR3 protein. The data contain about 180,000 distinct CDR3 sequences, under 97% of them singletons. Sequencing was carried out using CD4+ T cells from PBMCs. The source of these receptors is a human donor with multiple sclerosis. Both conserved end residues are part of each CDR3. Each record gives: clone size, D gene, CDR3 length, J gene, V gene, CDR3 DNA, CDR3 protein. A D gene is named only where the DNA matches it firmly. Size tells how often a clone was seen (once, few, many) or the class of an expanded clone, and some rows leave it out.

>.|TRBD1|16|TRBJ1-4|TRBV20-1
TGCAGTGCTAGAGGTCCGGGGACAGGGACAGGTGAAAAACTGTTTTTT
CSARGPGTGTGEKLFF
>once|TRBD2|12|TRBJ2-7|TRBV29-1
TGCAGCGTTGATAGCGGGGGCGGGGAGCAGTACTTC
CSVDSGGGEQYF
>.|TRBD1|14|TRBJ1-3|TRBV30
TGTGCCTGGAGTCTGACAGGGGCTGGAAACACCATATATTTT
CAWSLTGAGNTIYF
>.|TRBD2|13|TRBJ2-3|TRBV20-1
TGCAGTGCTAGACCCCAGCTAGCGGACCTAGAGTATTTT
CSARPQLADLEYF
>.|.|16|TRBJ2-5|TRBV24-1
TGTGCCACCAGTGATCCCGCCGGGACTGCCTACGAGACCCAGTACTTC
CATSDPAGTAYETQYF
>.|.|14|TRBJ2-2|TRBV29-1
TGCAGCGGCCGGGAAGGAGGCAACACCGGGGAGCTGTTTTTT
CSGREGGNTGELFF
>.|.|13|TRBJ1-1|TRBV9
TGTGCCAGCAGCCTTACTGTCGAGGCTGAAGCTTTCTTT
CASSLTVEAEAFF
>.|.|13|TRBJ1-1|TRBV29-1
TGCAGCGTTGTCGACCAGACGAACACTGAAGCTTTCTTT
CSVVDQTNTEAFF
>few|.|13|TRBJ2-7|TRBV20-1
TGCAGTGCTAGAGGGGAGAGGATTTACGAGCAGTACTTC
CSARGERIYEQYF
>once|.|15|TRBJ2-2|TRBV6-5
TGTGCCAGCAGTCAACAGTGGAGGAACACCGGGGAGCTGTTTTTT
CASSQQWRNTGELFF
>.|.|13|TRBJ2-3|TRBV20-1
TGCAGTGCTAGCCGTGGGGCCACAGATACGCAGTATTTT
CSASRGATDTQYF
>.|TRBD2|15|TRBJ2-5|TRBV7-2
TGTGCCAGCAGCAAAGCGGGAGGGACAGAAGAGACCCAGTACTTC
CASSKAGGTEETQYF
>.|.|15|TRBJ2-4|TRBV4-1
TGCGCCAGCAGCCAAGTCCCCTTTGGCAAAAACATTCAGTACTTC
CASSQVPFGKNIQYF
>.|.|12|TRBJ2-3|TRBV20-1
TGCAGTGCTACGGACTTCCCAGATACGCAGTATTTT
CSATDFPDTQYF
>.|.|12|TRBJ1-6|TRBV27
TGTGCCAGCAGTACTACAAATTCACCCCTCCACTTT
CASSTTNSPLHF
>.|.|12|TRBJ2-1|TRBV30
TGTGCCTGGAGTGTTGATCGTGGGGTTCAGTTCTTC
CAWSVDRGVQFF
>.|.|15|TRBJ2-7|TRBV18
TGTGCCAGCTCACCAGTAACAGGCCCGACCTACGAGCAGTACTTC
CASSPVTGPTYEQYF
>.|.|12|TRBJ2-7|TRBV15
TGTGCCACCAGCAGAGTCAGGAGCGAGCAGTACTTC
CATSRVRSEQYF
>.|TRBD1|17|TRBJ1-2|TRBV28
TGTGCCAGCAGAACCTCGGGACAGGGGGCAGCTAACTATGGCTACACCTTC
CASRTSGQGAANYGYTF
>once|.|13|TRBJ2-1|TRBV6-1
TGTGCCAGCAGTGAAGTTTGGGGGACAGAGCAGTTCTTC
CASSEVWGTEQFF
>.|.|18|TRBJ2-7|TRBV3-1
TGTGCCAGCAGCCAAGATACTCTGTTCCTTGGTTCCCGGGTCGAGCAGTACTTC
CASSQDTLFLGSRVEQYF
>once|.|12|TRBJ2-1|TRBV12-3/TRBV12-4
TGTGCCAGCAGTCCCCAGGGTACTGCCCAGTTCTTC
CASSPQGTAQFF
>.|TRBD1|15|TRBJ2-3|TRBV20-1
TGCAGTGCTAGTTGGGACAGGGGAAGCACAGATACGCAGTATTTT
CSASWDRGSTDTQYF
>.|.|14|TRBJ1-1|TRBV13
TGTGCCAGCAGCTTAAAAAGGGTTTGGACTGAAGCTTTCTTT
CASSLKRVWTEAFF
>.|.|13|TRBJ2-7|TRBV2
TGTGCCAGCAGTGATGGCAGAACCTACGAGCAGTACTTC
CASSDGRTYEQYF